This T cell receptor (beta chain) was observed in a study of Graves' ophthalmopathy and Graves' hyperthyroidism. Trimming cost V 2 bases and J 0 bases, with 7 bases left between them. This CDR3 contains 14 residues. The germline CDR1 and CDR2 sequences are DFQATT and SNEGSKA (reference sequence). Aged 18 to 65, hyperthyroidism patients had new diagnoses of under 2 months' duration. Researchers turned away patients with other autoimmune diseases, uncontrolled infections, pregnancy or lactation. Physicians reached a diagnosis by relying on clinical symptoms, serum thyroxine, TRAb, thyroid ultrasound and orbital computed tomography. TCR beta CDR3 amplification used RNA transcripts. HTBI primers were employed in first-round RT-PCR, then a second-round multiplex PCR followed. TCRdb re-called the multiplex PCR reads through MiXCR, storing one row per CDR3 protein. This table has over a million distinct CDR3 sequences, roughly 35% appearing once.

The sequence came from an adult man with Graves' hyperthyroidism. Sequenced: peripheral blood or thyroid tissue (not recorded which). V is TRBV20-1 and J is TRBJ2-2, with D unclear. The CDR3 here is CSARPSSNTGELFF. The CDR3 nucleotides read TGCAGTGCTAGACCGAGTTCGAACACCGGGGAGCTGTTTTTT.